The rows below give T cell receptor beta chains drawn from one sample of a study of blood T cell repertoires in COVID-19. The repertoire was sequenced with immunoSEQ multiplex PCR; TCRdb's copy has only in-frame clones and lacks some. The sample contains roughly 180,000 clones, around 86% of which appear only once. Sequencing was done on a sample of peripheral blood. All receptors derive from a man aged 55 to 69 with acute or convalescent COVID-19. The CDR3 runs from the conserved cysteine through the conserved F or W. D genes are given only for firm matches. Clone size, where shown, is once, few, many, or a class for clones that have expanded.

j_call d_call v_call clone_size cdr3_nt cdr3_aa
TRBJ2-1 TRBD2 TRBV9 . TGTGCCAGCAGCACTAGCGGGGGGACTTACAATGAGCAGTTCTTC CASSTSGGTYNEQFF
TRBJ2-1 TRBD2 TRBV5-1 . TGCGCCAGCACGACTAGCGGGATTAAGTTCTTC CASTTSGIKFF
TRBJ1-1 . TRBV9 . TGTGCCAGCAGCGCCGCCCCGGGGGGTACTGAAGCTTTCTTT CASSAAPGGTEAFF
TRBJ2-2 . TRBV6-5 . TGTGCCACTAGGGGGGGGACCGGGGAGCTGTTTTTT CATRGGTGELFF
TRBJ1-5 . TRBV18 few TGTGCCAGCTCACCACCGGGGGGGGCCGTCAATCAGCCCCAGCATTTT CASSPPGGAVNQPQHF
TRBJ2-7 . TRBV2 once TGTGCCAGCCAAGGAGGGTACGAGCAGTACTTC CASQGGYEQYF
TRBJ1-2 . TRBV7-2 . TGTGCCAGCAGCCCAGGGACATCCGATGGCTACACCTTC CASSPGTSDGYTF
TRBJ2-1 TRBD1 TRBV2 . TGTGCCAGCAAAAGAGGGGGCGGTGAGCAGTTCTTC CASKRGGGEQFF
TRBJ2-2 . TRBV3-1/TRBV3-2 . TGTGCCAGCAGCCAAAGGGGGTATTCCACCGGGGAGCTGTTTTTT CASSQRGYSTGELFF
TRBJ2-1 TRBD2 TRBV6-5 . TGTGCCAGCAGTATAGCGGGAGCGGGGTACAATGAGCAGTTCTTC CASSIAGAGYNEQFF
TRBJ2-1 . TRBV5-1 . TGCGCCAGCAACCCCAGCGGGTACGAATACAATGAGCAGTTCTTC CASNPSGYEYNEQFF
TRBJ2-5 TRBD2 TRBV3-1/TRBV3-2 . TGTGCCAGCAGCCAAGATTGGGGGGGAGAGACCCAGTACTTC CASSQDWGGETQYF
TRBJ2-3 . TRBV5-1 . TGCGCCAGCAGCCCCGGGAGGGGGCTAAGCACAGATACGCAGTATTTT CASSPGRGLSTDTQYF
TRBJ1-2 TRBD1 TRBV12-3/TRBV12-4 . TGTGCCAGCAGTTTGGGGACAGGCGGCTACACCTTC CASSLGTGGYTF